What follows is one T cell receptor (beta chain) and its context. The entry originates in a study of blood T cell repertoires in COVID-19. Study overall: Samples came from the United States, Italy and Spain, spanning acute and convalescent COVID-19. PBMCs, B-cell-depleted T cells, or T cells were the source of the cDNA or gDNA that made up the material.

Per the original methods: Researchers report that nucleated cell counts were estimated from reference gene primer amplification. The data were produced by immunoSEQ multiplex PCR, yet TCRdb's version contains in-frame clones alone and is incomplete. V, J and clone size are taken as reported in that table, and D and trimming were inferred from the DNA itself. This table has 130,000 to 150,000 clones, around 80% appearing once. Material: peripheral blood. The sequence came from a woman aged 55-70 years with acute or convalescent COVID-19.

The CDR3 DNA reads as TGTGCCAGTAGTCCCGGGATGAGCTCCTATAATTCACCCCTCCACTTT. Protein sequence: CASSPGMSSYNSPLHF. J is TRBJ1-6 and V is TRBV19; D uncertain. CDR3 length: 16 amino acids. V gave up 5 bases and J gave up 0 bases, with 11 bases separating them. CDR1 is LNHDA, CDR2 SQIVND, per germline (reference sequence).